This TCR beta chain was obtained from a study of cytomegalovirus exposure and HLA in healthy donors. The ends lost 7 bases at V and 2 bases at J; junction bases unmatched: 8. The germline V gene has CDR1 SNHLY and CDR2 FYNNEI. The CDR3 sequence is 16 residues long. General study results and limits: In the analysis, some V segments, TRBV6-2 and TRBV6-3 included, were excluded as indistinguishable.

As for this clone: The antigen is unknown.

A multiplex PCR was run with 60 Vbeta primers and 13 Jbeta primers. Libraries were prepared by immunoSEQ multiplex PCR; TCRdb keeps only in-frame clonotypes and omits some of them. The table records about 150,000 clones, 75% to 90% of them present only once. The chain carries TRBV2 and TRBJ2-2; 9 nucleotides line up with TRBD1. The specimen was PBMCs. This TCR derives from a woman aged 30 to 39 in good health and CMV-seronegative. The CDR3 protein is CASTSWDRENTGELFF. In nucleotides, the CDR3 is TGTGCCAGCACCTCATGGGACAGGGAAAACACCGGGGAGCTGTTTTTT.